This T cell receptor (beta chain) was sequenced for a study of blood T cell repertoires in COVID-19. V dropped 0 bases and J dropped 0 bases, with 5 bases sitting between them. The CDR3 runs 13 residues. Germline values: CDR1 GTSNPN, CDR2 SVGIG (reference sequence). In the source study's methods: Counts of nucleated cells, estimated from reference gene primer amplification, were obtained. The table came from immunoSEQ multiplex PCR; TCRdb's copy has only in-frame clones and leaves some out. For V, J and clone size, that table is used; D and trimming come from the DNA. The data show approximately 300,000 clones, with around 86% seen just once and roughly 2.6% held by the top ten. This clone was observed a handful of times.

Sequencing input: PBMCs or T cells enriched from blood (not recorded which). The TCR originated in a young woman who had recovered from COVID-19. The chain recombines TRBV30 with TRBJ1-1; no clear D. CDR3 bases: TGTGCCTGGAGTGTACAGCTGAACACTGAAGCTTTCTTT. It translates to CAWSVQLNTEAFF.